Detailed here is one TCR beta chain. No cognate antigen has been identified for it. Base qualities are not provided; no much larger clone lies one nucleotide away. The cohort was made up of roughly 670 healthy bone marrow donors. At the time of sampling, every cohort member was nominally healthy, though immune exposures that went unrecorded were likely present. The donor tested CMV seropositive and was one of the 289 seropositive cohort members. A peripheral blood sample was collected from each donor, and TCR beta sequencing was performed on peripheral blood mononuclear cells. The Qiagen DNeasy Blood Extraction Kit was used to extract genomic DNA from the blood cell samples. This record belongs to a study of cytomegalovirus exposure and HLA in healthy donors (dated by TCRdb to 2016 to 2017). As for the study more broadly: In an earlier analysis of approximately 640 of the donors, 250 to 300 Gb of sequence data and 90 million to 130 million unique TCR beta sequences from 150 million to 200 million T cells were reported. In an earlier analysis of roughly 580 of the donors, high-throughput TCR beta sequencing was used to judge whether each TCR beta V gene segment behaved as functional or pseudogenic. The study was designed to test whether signatures of past pathogen exposure could be identified by cataloging public T cell receptors. A later genetic analysis used genome-wide SNP genotypes for about 55% of the 666 donors, treating that subset as a discovery cohort. On average, 235,054 unique TCR beta nucleotide sequences were sequenced per donor among 398 genotyped donors of the cohort, with around 19% of those sequences being non-productive. Donor age, sex, ethnicity and CMV serostatus were collected together with the repertoire data. A few DR-DQ haplotypes were treated as single units for association and clustering because of strong linkage in the cohort. High-throughput TCR immunosequencing, statistical association of individual TCRs with disease status, and machine learning were combined to predict cytomegalovirus infection status. Class I and class II HLA loci were covered by the typing at four-digit resolution. Rather than drawing on any new phenotypic data, the later analysis identified candidate immune exposures from TCR beta sequences and the way those sequences occurred across donors. Besides the first cohort of 666 subjects, a separate validation cohort made up of over 95 different subjects was used. Typing coverage varied by locus: roughly 629-640 donors for A, B, C, DRB1 and DQB1; under 550 for DQA1; about 570 for DPA1; fewer than 480 for DPB1. A later analysis re-analyzed previously published TCR beta repertoires from 660 or so donors and added high-resolution HLA genotyping to study TCR occurrence patterns. An early release that covered some 630 HLA-typed donors contained approximately 320 gigabases of sequencing data and 70 million to 100 million unique TCR sequences. Every repertoire in the discovery cohort had been generated on one and the same sequencing platform. Among the roughly 400 genotyped donors, around 81% belonged to the genetic ancestry cluster associated with self-reported Caucasian donors. The T cell repertoires of 666 subjects were profiled by immunosequencing and related to cytomegalovirus serostatus.

Overall results and qualifications from the work: In the study, roughly 160 TCR beta chains were listed as associated with cytomegalovirus. Correlated functional status among segregating V segments might reflect linkage disequilibrium, but an unknown experimental factor could not be ruled out. A later genetic analysis reported fewer N-insertions in productive TCRs among donors in an Asian-associated ancestry cluster than the roughly 620-donor mean. Most CMV-associated TCR beta chains appeared to be HLA-restricted in a later analysis, and the HLA associations seemed to be driven largely by CMV exposure. The only immune exposure information available for the cohort was CMV serostatus. A later analysis found that HLA-associated TCR beta chains were more clonally expanded and had lower generation probabilities than equally common non-associated chains. In a later analysis, several top co-occurrence clusters were reported to appear linked to parvovirus B19, influenza, CMV and Epstein-Barr virus. Because counts were too low, more than 15 rarely observed V segments, including chromosome 9 orphons, were left out of the earlier analysis of several hundred of the donors. In a later analysis, the rate of TCR association differed among HLA loci, with DRB1 alleles having the most associated TCRs and HLA-C alleles having the fewest. In vitro tests confirmed that a few of the cytomegalovirus-associated TCR beta chains recognize cytomegalovirus antigens. In an earlier analysis of about 600 of the donors, most TCR beta V segments appeared in productive rearrangements about 87% or about 30% of the time, broadly matching IMGT annotations. Most TCR sequences were observed very rarely across donors, whereas some public TCRs were present in many individuals. Because the 87-base-pair reads could not distinguish some IMGT-functional V segments, including TRBV6-2 and TRBV6-3, those segments were excluded. The classifier was reported to diagnose cytomegalovirus status with high specificity and sensitivity in both the original and validation cohorts. A later analysis associated roughly 17,000 TCR beta sequences with specific HLA alleles at a false discovery rate of 0.05. V-gene and J-gene trimming of TCR beta chains was associated with a missense DCLRE1C variant in a later genetic analysis, and the association was replicated in an independent cohort. The authors suggested that the approach could potentially be generalized to other disease states and immunological phenotypes. Roughly uniform sequencing depth across donors was assumed in presence/absence analyses, although this assumption may not hold. Because some donors lacked HLA typing at each locus, the association tests relied only on the typed subset. Only TCR beta chains were sequenced in this cohort, and the absence of alpha or paired-chain data limited detectable features. A further reported finding was that TCR beta sequences accurately predicted the HLA-A and HLA-B alleles for most subjects in the first cohort. Strong co-occurrence of HLA alleles, especially DR and DQ, made assigning TCR associations to individual alleles difficult. A cluster of highly shared sequence variants was judged likely to be a technical artifact of the sequencing pipeline.

The method behind the library was the immunoSEQ multiplex PCR assay. The multiplex PCR relied on a mix of 60 forward primers for TCR Vbeta segments and 13 reverse primers for TCR Jbeta segments. The CDR3 region of rearranged TCR beta genes was amplified from genomic DNA with a multiplex PCR assay. The Illumina HiSeq System was used to sequence the amplified TCR beta libraries as 87-base-pair reads. On the authors' methods: Across the 700 or so repertoires, a later analysis counted roughly 77 million unique TCR beta chains, roughly 11 million of which were shared by at least two donors. To remove PCR and sequencing errors, raw reads were error-corrected and collapsed into unique sequences using a nearest-neighbor algorithm that merged closely related sequences. V, D and J gene segments were assigned by aligning CDR3 sequences to IMGT reference sequences. For a sequence to be retained, a match of at least six nucleotides to both a V gene segment and a J gene segment was required. Rearrangements were called productive when the CDR3 lacked stop codons and stayed in frame with V and J; all others were non-productive. Following IMGT convention, CDR3 was defined as the stretch from the second conserved V-encoded cysteine up to the conserved J-encoded phenylalanine. Sequences without an unambiguous match to a single V gene segment were excluded from the earlier analysis of several hundred of the donors. In an earlier analysis of approximately 590 of the donors, V segments were called functional above 56.7% productive rearrangements and were called segregating when the between-donor standard deviation exceeded 5%. A statistical classification framework was built to diagnose cytomegalovirus status from the catalog of TCR beta chain sequences. V and J gene assignment, in a later analysis, came from comparing TCR nucleotide sequences with IMGT/GENE-DB human TR gene sequences. In a later analysis, CDR3 sequences and most-parsimonious VDJ recombination scenarios were assigned using the TCRdist pipeline. In a later analysis, each TCR beta chain was defined by its CDR3 amino acid sequence together with its V-gene family, and reads without a unique V-gene family were excluded. A later analysis removed several hundred highly shared, low-generation-probability nucleotide sequences to deal with suspected cross-contamination and a sequencing artifact. For each public chain, a later analysis derived a clonal expansion index from normalized ranks of inferred template counts within each repertoire. In a later analysis, generation probabilities were computed with a VDJ recombination model fitted to out-of-frame rearrangements, and the resulting probabilities were checked against IGoR. In a later analysis, hypergeometric tests were used to score TCR-TCR, TCR-HLA and TCR-CMV co-occurrence, with a repertoire-size bias correction applied to TCR pairs. To estimate false discovery rates, a later analysis permuted the HLA or CMV assignments 20 times. A later analysis grouped co-occurring TCRs with DBSCAN, adding TCRdist sequence similarity when clustering within HLA-allele-positive subsets. Co-occurrence clustering excluded repertoires with fewer than 30,000 or more than 120,000 public chains, plus five with anomalous nucleotide sharing. TCRdb re-hosts the immuneACCESS table, in-frame sequences only. Its copies lack some clones; in the studies checked, an unresolved V gene accounts for under half of them, and the cause for the rest is not known. V, J and clone size were drawn from that table, and D and trimming were deduced from the DNA. A total of 120,000 or so clones appear in this sample, over 60% of them only once. The top ten clonotypes cover around 5.5% of the sample.

CDR1 and CDR2, looked up from the germline V gene (reference sequence), are LNHNV and YYDKDF. Trimmed from V: 1 base; trimmed from J: 5 bases; junction bases lacking a gene match: 8. The CDR3 numbers 16 residues from cysteine through phenylalanine. This entry keeps only the CDR3 DNA: 48 bases, framed from base 1. The rearranged chain carries TRBV15 and TRBJ1-5; the central 7 bases match TRBD1. This TCR derives from a man in his late teens or twenties in good health and CMV-seropositive. Material for sequencing was PBMCs. The nucleotides are TGTGCCACCAGCAGAGGACAGGGAATTGGGGATCAGCCCCAGCATTTT. Its translation is CATSRGQGIGDQPQHF.